Sequencing of this T cell receptor (beta chain) was carried out in a study of CXCR3-negative and CXCR3-positive naive CD8 T cells. Turning to the study itself: The study obtained 130 million to 150 million TRB reads, about 1.5 +/- 0.3 million per library. General study points: TRB CDR3s of CXCR3-positive naive cells were more hydrophobic than those of CXCR3-negative naive cells. The level of CXCR3 expression partially decreased after cryopreservation; the majority of assays used fresh PBMCs. Unlike memory cells, which differed, naive CXCR3-negative and CXCR3-positive cells had similar TRBV-TRBJ usage.

Libraries were UMI-labeled 5' RACE TRB cDNA. TCRdb reprocessed the 5' RACE reads, with one entry per CDR3 protein and no DNA. The sample has about 150,000 distinct CDR3 sequences. As regards this clonotype: Antigen unknown.

Germline CDR1 MNHNS, CDR2 SASEGT. The length of the CDR3 is 16 residues. The receptor was derived from a human donor in good health. Some clones in this sample may be carry-over from other donors' samples. The sequenced material came from naive CXCR3+ CD8+ T cells from blood. This sample's subset: CD45RO-CCR7+CD27+CD95- naive CD8+ T cells expressing CXCR3 (TNR3+). This chain uses TRBV6-1 with TRBJ2-7; TCRdb's D gene call, TRBD1, goes unchecked for lack of DNA. The CDR3 loop reads CASIGAGYPLGYEQYF.